This TCR beta chain emerged from a study of T cells in Graves' hyperthyroidism and ophthalmopathy. This clonotype was seen repeatedly, ten times or more. There were TCR beta CDR3 regions amplified from RNA transcripts. The primer set for the first-round RT-PCR of the TCR CDR3 was HTBI. Via MiXCR, TCRdb re-called the multiplex PCR reads, giving one row per CDR3 protein. Of approximately 370,000 distinct CDR3 sequences in the sample, more than 12% were seen once. Trimming took off 6 bases at V and 0 bases at J, with 15 bases between the two ends. From germline, CDR1 is DFQATT and CDR2 SNEGSKA (reference sequence). This CDR3 has 14 residues. Calling Graves' hyperthyroidism stable meant ophthalmopathy did not progress within 18 months. Pregnant or lactating patients were excluded, as were those with uncontrolled infection or other autoimmune disease. The authors took PBMCs from 10 ml fresh peripheral blood.

Sequencing input: blood. This receptor was taken from a woman under 40 with Graves' hyperthyroidism. V gene TRBV20-1 combines with J gene TRBJ2-7; the D is unclear. CDR3 DNA: TGCAGTGCGTTGACATTCGCGGCCTCCTACGAGCAGTACTTC. This codes for CSALTFAASYEQYF.